The 32 T cell receptor beta chains listed next were all sequenced from one sample in a study of cytomegalovirus exposure and HLA in healthy donors. PCR was performed using 60 Vbeta and 13 Jbeta primers. The repertoire was sequenced with immunoSEQ multiplex PCR; TCRdb's copy has only in-frame clones and lacks some. The sample table includes tens of thousands of clones. The sequencing sample was made of PBMCs. Every receptor here comes from a young woman in good health and CMV-seronegative.

The gene calls are TRBV6-5 and TRBJ1-2; 7 nucleotides agree with TRBD1. V lost 3 bases and J lost 6; bases outside the gene matches: 7. The CDR3 is made up of 14 amino acids. Per germline, CDR1 MNHEY and CDR2 SVGAGI. The CDR3 protein is CASSYAGTDDGYTF. The CDR3 nucleotides read TGTGCCAGCAGTTATGCTGGGACAGACGATGGCTACACCTTC.

V usage is TRBV4-1 and J usage is TRBJ2-1, with TRBD2 matching 9 bases. The CDR3 runs 16 residues. The trim removed 1 base at V and 5 bases at J, leaving 6 bases unmatched. Germline CDR1 is MGHRA and CDR2 is YSYEKL. CDR3 in amino acids: CASSQGGREGDNEQFF. For the CDR3, the DNA is TGCGCCAGCAGCCAAGGGGGGCGGGAGGGAGACAATGAGCAGTTCTTC.

The V and J genes are TRBV7-9 and TRBJ1-3; D not certain. The CDR3 has 16 residues. Germline values: CDR1 SEHNR, CDR2 FQNEAQ (reference sequence). The V and J ends lost 5 bases and 0 bases respectively, with 14 bases between them. The CDR3 reads CASSLGVGPSGNTIYF. In nucleotides, the CDR3 is TGTGCCAGCAGCCTGGGAGTGGGCCCCTCTGGAAACACCATATATTTT. Supplemented by reference TRBV7-9 and TRBJ1-3, the full variable domain reads DTGVSQNPRHKITKRGQNVTFRCDPISEHNRLYWYRQTLGQGPEFLTYFQNEAQLEKSRLLSDRFSAERPKGSFSTLEIQRTEQGDSAMYLCASSLGVGPSGNTIYFGEGSWLTVV.

The J gene is TRBJ2-7, the V gene TRBV19, with TRBD2 matching 7 bases. Germline CDR1 LNHDA, CDR2 SQIVND (reference sequence). CDR3 length: 15 residues. Losses at the gene ends were 5 bases for V and 4 bases for J; bases not matched to a gene: 11. CDR3 residues: CASSPLAGAAYEQYF. The CDR3 DNA follows: TGTGCCAGTAGTCCTCTGGCGGGAGCCGCTTACGAGCAGTACTTC.

The chain carries TRBV29-1 and TRBJ2-7; 7 nucleotides align to TRBD1. The CDR3 is made up of 15 amino acids. Germline V gene sequence: CDR1 SQVTM, CDR2 ANQGSEA. The V segment lost 3 bases and the J segment 3 bases; nucleotides outside the gene matches: 11. For the CDR3, the DNA is TGCAGCGTTGAGGGGTTTTCCCCAGGGGGCTACGAGCAGTACTTC. Its translation is CSVEGFSPGGYEQYF.

V and J are TRBV10-3 and TRBJ2-3; 9 nucleotides match TRBD2. V was clipped by 8 bases and J by 2 bases; unmatched bases: 8. The CDR3 sequence is 15 residues long. From germline, CDR1 is ENHRY and CDR2 SYGVKD. The CDR3, as DNA: TGTGCCATCCAAGGTAGCGGGAGTCTCACAGATACGCAGTATTTT. This gives the protein CAIQGSGSLTDTQYF.

This chain uses TRBV29-1 with TRBJ2-5, with 8 bases identical to TRBD1. Germline trimming cut 8 bases from V and 1 base from J; bases unmatched to any gene: 9. Germline CDR1 reads SQVTM; CDR2 reads ANQGSEA. This CDR3 spans 14 amino acids. For the CDR3, the DNA is TGCAGCATATTGGACAGGGAACCCCAAGAGACCCAGTACTTC. Protein product: CSILDREPQETQYF.

J is TRBJ2-1 and V is TRBV9; D perhaps matches TRBD1 (6 bases). The germline V gene has CDR1 SGDLS and CDR2 YYNGEE. The CDR3 sequence is 15 residues long. V was pared by 0 bases and J by 3 bases, with 10 bases between. CDR3 nucleotide sequence: TGTGCCAGCAGCGTAGTCGGACAGATCTACAATGAGCAGTTCTTC. Translating it yields CASSVVGQIYNEQFF.

This chain links TRBV4-1 with TRBJ2-1; D remains ambiguous. The germline V gene encodes CDR1 MGHRA and CDR2 YSYEKL. Trimming left V 1 base short and J 9 bases short, with 10 bases between. This CDR3 region has 13 residues. The CDR3 sequence: CASSQASEVEQFF. In nucleotides, the CDR3 is TGCGCCAGCAGCCAAGCTAGTGAGGTTGAGCAGTTCTTC.

This sequence joins TRBV29-1 and TRBJ2-7, with TRBD2 identical over 7 bases. The germline V gene has CDR1 SQVTM and CDR2 ANQGSEA. The trim removed 7 bases at V and 7 bases at J, leaving 7 bases unmatched. The CDR3 runs 11 residues. CDR3 amino acids: CSGGGVGEQYF. CDR3 nucleotides: TGCAGCGGGGGGGGTGTGGGGGAGCAGTACTTC.

J is TRBJ1-3 and V is TRBV18; 9 bases align to TRBD1. In germline, CDR1 is KGHSH, CDR2 LQKENI. Unmatched junction bases numbered 2, after V lost 8 bases and J lost 0 bases. This CDR3 region has 14 residues. The CDR3 nucleotides are TGTGCCAGCGGGGGACAGGGCTCTGGAAACACCATATATTTT. Amino acids: CASGGQGSGNTIYF.

V usage is TRBV5-1 and J usage is TRBJ2-5; 10 bases line up with TRBD1. The CDR3 has 15 amino acids. V dropped 4 bases and J dropped 5; count of bases not matched to a gene: 8. CDR1 is SGHRS, CDR2 YFSETQ, per germline. In DNA form, the CDR3 reads TGCGCCAGCAGCAAACGACAGGGGGCGGGGGAGACCCAGTACTTC. Protein sequence: CASSKRQGAGETQYF.

The J gene is TRBJ2-7, the V gene TRBV5-1, with D possibly being TRBD2 (6 bases). CDR3 length: 15 amino acids. Germline-derived CDR1 and CDR2 are SGHRS and YFSETQ. V lost 0 bases and J lost 5, with 15 bases in between. The DNA of the CDR3 is TGCGCCAGCAGCTTGGGTGGGTCGGGAGTCAACGAGCAGTACTTC. Translating it yields CASSLGGSGVNEQYF.

The chain joins TRBV4-1 to TRBJ1-2; unclear D gene. The germline V gene encodes CDR1 MGHRA and CDR2 YSYEKL. The CDR3 consists of 17 residues. V gave up 3 bases and J gave up 2 bases, with 19 bases separating them. The chain's CDR3 is CASSQTRGNRTNYGYTF. The DNA of the CDR3 is TGCGCCAGCAGCCAGACAAGAGGGAACAGAACCAACTATGGCTACACCTTC.

The chain carries TRBV4-1 and TRBJ2-7; TRBD2 matches 10 bases. CDR3 length: 16 residues. After removal of 0 bases from V and 4 bases from J, the junction contained 6 bases not matched to a gene. Germline CDR1 is MGHRA and CDR2 is YSYEKL. The CDR3 DNA is TGCGCCAGCAGCCAAGATTGGACTAGCGGCGTATACGAGCAGTACTTC. It translates to CASSQDWTSGVYEQYF.

This chain uses TRBV29-1 with TRBJ2-1, with D maybe TRBD1 (6 bases). Germline V lookup: CDR1 SQVTM, CDR2 ANQGSEA. The CDR3 consists of 14 residues. The ends were cut back, 8 bases at V and 6 bases at J, with 20 bases in the middle. The CDR3 region is CSLRSMGAGNEQFF. DNA of the CDR3: TGCAGCCTTAGATCGATGGGGGCTGGCAATGAGCAGTTCTTC.

This CDR3 reads CASGRTTGTDTQYF. CDR3 nucleotide sequence: TGTGCCAGCGGCAGGACTACTGGCACAGATACGCAGTATTTT. V is TRBV7-9 and J is TRBJ2-3; maybe TRBD2 (6 bases). Trimming left V 8 bases short and J 1 base short, with 13 bases between. Germline V gene data show CDR1 as SEHNR and CDR2 as FQNEAQ (reference sequence). CDR3 length: 14 amino acids. Supplemented by reference TRBV7-9 and TRBJ2-3, the full variable domain reads DTGVSQNPRHKITKRGQNVTFRCDPISEHNRLYWYRQTLGQGPEFLTYFQNEAQLEKSRLLSDRFSAERPKGSFSTLEIQRTEQGDSAMYLCASGRTTGTDTQYFGPGTRLTVL.

The rearrangement uses TRBV18 and TRBJ2-2; TRBD1 is a possible D gene (6 bases). With 3 bases removed from V and 6 bases from J, the gap between germline ends came to 11 bases. Germline CDR1 reads KGHSH; CDR2 reads LQKENI. This CDR3 is 14 amino acids long. The CDR3 here is CASSPRQAPGELFF. DNA for the CDR3: TGTGCCAGCTCACCGCGACAGGCCCCCGGGGAGCTGTTTTTT.

This chain joins TRBV28 and TRBJ1-2; TRBD1 agrees at 10 bases. Germline values: CDR1 MDHEN, CDR2 SYDVKM. The CDR3 is 17 residues long. V trimming: 7 bases; J trimming: 4 bases; junction bases outside the gene matches: 15. The DNA of the CDR3 is TGTGCCAGCACCTCACTGGCCCGGGACAGGGGTGGCTATGGCTACACCTTC. This codes for CASTSLARDRGGYGYTF.

The chain combines TRBV5-1 with TRBJ2-1; 8 bases line up with TRBD2. CDR3 length: 14 residues. The V gene's germline CDR1 is SGHRS and CDR2 YFSETQ. Trimming took 4 bases from V and 6 from J; bases not matched to a gene: 6. CDR3 sequence reads: CASSPSGSGNEQFF. Written as DNA, the CDR3 is TGCGCCAGCAGCCCGAGCGGGAGTGGCAATGAGCAGTTCTTC.

The CDR3 DNA sequence: TGCAGTGCCGGGACACAAGAGACCCAGTACTTC. The encoded protein is CSAGTQETQYF. The chain couples TRBV20-1 to TRBJ2-5; maybe TRBD1 (6 bases). The CDR3 sequence is 11 residues long. The V gene's germline CDR1 is DFQATT and CDR2 SNEGSKA (reference sequence). The ends were cut back, 6 bases at V and 2 bases at J, with 7 bases in the middle.

This sequence joins TRBV28 and TRBJ2-3; the match to TRBD2 covers 11 bases. Germline CDR1 MDHEN, CDR2 SYDVKM. This CDR3 is built from 18 residues. V dropped 4 bases and J dropped 0; count of bases not matched to a gene: 9. The CDR3 loop reads CASSSPKLAGVSTDTQYF. The CDR3 DNA is TGTGCCAGCAGTTCACCCAAACTAGCGGGAGTTAGCACAGATACGCAGTATTTT.

This chain joins TRBV4-3 and TRBJ2-1; TRBD1 matches 8 bases. Losses at the gene ends were 3 bases for V and 6 bases for J; bases not matched to a gene: 7. The CDR3 extends over 15 amino acids. Germline V gene lookup returns CDR1 LGHNA and CDR2 YSLEER. In nucleotides, the CDR3 is TGCGCCAGCAGCCACGGACAGGGTCGGGGCAATGAGCAGTTCTTC. Encoded protein: CASSHGQGRGNEQFF.

This sequence joins TRBV6-6 and TRBJ2-7; 10 nucleotides align to TRBD1. The CDR3 totals 15 residues. Trimming removed 5 bases from V and 6 bases from J; junction bases left unmatched: 10. CDR1 and CDR2 from the germline V gene are MNHNY and SVGAGI (reference sequence). CDR3 sequence (DNA): TGTGCCAGCAGTCGCCTCAACCGGGACAGGGGCGAGCAGTACTTC. Amino acid sequence: CASSRLNRDRGEQYF.

The rearrangement links TRBV6-1 to TRBJ2-1; 15 bases map to TRBD2. There are 17 residues in the CDR3. The J segment lost 7 bases and the V segment lost 3 bases, leaving 7 bases of the junction unmatched. Germline values: CDR1 MNHNS, CDR2 SASEGT. DNA of the CDR3: TGTGCCAGCAGTGAGCCCGGGACTAGCGGGAGGAGGAATGAGCAGTTCTTC. This translates into CASSEPGTSGRRNEQFF.

The rearrangement joins TRBV29-1 to TRBJ1-3, with a possible D match to TRBD1 (5 bases). Between the trimmed V and J ends, which lost 5 bases and 8 bases, there was a span of 13 bases. This CDR3 has 12 amino acids. Germline V lookup: CDR1 SQVTM, CDR2 ANQGSEA. In nucleotides, the CDR3 is TGCAGCGTTCGTCCCGGGGGGGACACCATATATTTT. It specifies CSVRPGGDTIYF.

The V call is TRBV19, the J call TRBJ2-7, with D possibly matching TRBD2 (6 bases). V dropped 6 bases and J dropped 2 bases, with 20 bases sitting between them. The CDR3 sequence is 16 residues long. Germline V gene lookup returns CDR1 LNHDA and CDR2 SQIVND (reference sequence). The CDR3 sequence: CASSGRTTGRAYEQYF. The CDR3 bases are TGTGCCAGTAGCGGCAGGACTACGGGAAGGGCCTACGAGCAGTACTTC.

The rearrangement uses TRBV2 and TRBJ1-4; 7 nucleotides align to TRBD1. Per the germline V gene, CDR1 is SNHLY and CDR2 is FYNNEI. CDR3 length equals 15 residues. Losses at the gene ends were 6 bases for V and 0 bases for J; bases not matched to a gene: 4. This chain's CDR3 is CASRQGPATNEKLFF. Written as DNA, the CDR3 is TGTGCCAGCAGACAGGGGCCTGCAACTAATGAAAAACTGTTTTTT.

The genes are TRBV5-1 and TRBJ1-1; the match to TRBD1 covers 8 bases. In germline, CDR1 is SGHRS, CDR2 YFSETQ. This CDR3 comprises 15 residues. J lost 2 bases, V lost 4 bases, and 7 bases had no gene match. CDR3 nucleotide sequence: TGCGCCAGCAGCACCGGACAGGGTGGCAACACTGAAGCTTTCTTT. It codes for CASSTGQGGNTEAFF.

The J gene is TRBJ1-1, the V gene TRBV6-5; perhaps TRBD1 as D (6 bases). Germline V lookup: CDR1 MNHEY, CDR2 SVGAGI. The CDR3 length is 14 residues. Trimming removed 5 bases from V and 4 bases from J, with 14 bases in between. CDR3 in amino acids: CASSPRGGTTEAFF. Here the CDR3 DNA reads TGTGCCAGCAGTCCGAGGGGGGGGACCACTGAAGCTTTCTTT.

The CDR3 protein is CAWSEVGQGASEQYF. For the CDR3, the DNA is TGTGCCTGGAGTGAGGTGGGACAGGGTGCGAGTGAGCAGTACTTC. The V call is TRBV30, the J call TRBJ2-7, with TRBD1 matching 9 bases. The V gene's germline CDR1 is GTSNPN and CDR2 SVGIG (reference sequence). The CDR3 has 15 residues. Trimming removed 1 base from V and 7 bases from J; junction bases left unmatched: 11.

The rearrangement links TRBV9 to TRBJ2-3; 7 positions match TRBD2. V shed 4 bases and J 0 bases; nucleotides not matched to a gene: 2. The CDR3 runs to 14 residues. Per germline, CDR1 SGDLS and CDR2 YYNGEE. CDR3 residues: CASSRGESTDTQYF. The CDR3 DNA is TGTGCCAGCAGCCGGGGGGAAAGCACAGATACGCAGTATTTT.